Listed below are T cell receptor beta chains from one sample, sequenced in a study of blood T cell repertoires in COVID-19. The data were produced by immunoSEQ multiplex PCR, yet TCRdb's version contains in-frame clones alone and is incomplete. This table holds tens of thousands of clones, roughly 83% found once. Sequencing input: peripheral blood. Receptors originate from a human donor in a cohort sampled during active COVID-19. Each CDR3 is given with its conserved first and last residue. Each record gives: J gene, D gene, CDR3 length, clone size, V gene, CDR3 protein, CDR3 DNA. D genes are given only for firm matches. Only some rows state a clone size, as once, few, many or a class for expanded clones.

>TRBJ1-2|TRBD1|15|.|TRBV7-2
CASSLGTQGAGGYTF
TGTGCCAGCAGCTTAGGAACACAGGGGGCGGGTGGCTACACCTTC
>TRBJ1-6|.|13|.|TRBV2
CASHGGNNSPLHF
TGTGCCAGCCACGGGGGGAATAATTCACCCCTCCACTTT
>TRBJ2-7|TRBD2|15|.|TRBV7-6
CASSLIAGGPPEQYF
TGTGCCAGCAGCTTAATAGCGGGAGGGCCCCCCGAGCAGTACTTC
>TRBJ1-5|.|12|once|TRBV28
CASLRLNEPQHF
TGTGCCAGCTTACGCCTAAATGAGCCCCAGCATTTT
>TRBJ1-5|.|16|.|TRBV19
CASSTRTVGSNQPQHF
TGTGCCAGTAGTACCCGGACAGTGGGGTCCAATCAGCCCCAGCATTTT
>TRBJ1-2|TRBD1|15|.|TRBV11-2
CASSLAGRGDYGYTF
TGTGCCAGCAGCTTAGCCGGCAGGGGGGATTATGGCTACACCTTC
>TRBJ2-6|.|18|.|TRBV6-2/TRBV6-3
CASSLRQEWSSGANVLTF
TGTGCCAGCAGCTTACGACAGGAGTGGTCCTCTGGGGCCAACGTCCTGACTTTC
>TRBJ1-1|TRBD1|12|.|TRBV7-2
CASSQATGMAFF
TGTGCCAGCAGTCAGGCGACAGGGATGGCTTTCTTT
>TRBJ2-1|TRBD2|17|.|TRBV5-6
CASSPTLLAGRNNEQFF
TGTGCCAGCAGCCCGACCCTTTTAGCGGGTCGTAACAATGAGCAGTTCTTC
>TRBJ2-5|.|13|.|TRBV3-1/TRBV3-2
CASSQEQQETQYF
TGTGCCAGCAGCCAAGAACAGCAAGAGACCCAGTACTTC
>TRBJ2-7|TRBD1|14|.|TRBV6-5
CASRIQGARYEQYF
TGTGCCAGCAGAATACAGGGGGCGCGCTACGAGCAGTACTTC
>TRBJ1-2|TRBD1|16|once|TRBV7-9
CASSLGLGTAAGGYTF
TGTGCCAGCAGCTTAGGGCTCGGGACAGCGGCTGGAGGCTACACCTTC
>TRBJ2-1|.|16|few|TRBV11-1
CASSLGQRNSYNEQFF
TGTGCCAGCAGCTTAGGCCAGCGGAACTCCTACAATGAGCAGTTCTTC
>TRBJ1-3|.|14|.|TRBV11-2
CASSPPQSGNTIYF
TGTGCCAGCAGCCCGCCACAGAGTGGAAACACCATATATTTT
>TRBJ1-2|TRBD1|18|.|TRBV19
CASSIGPSGTGEPYGYTF
TGTGCCAGTAGTATAGGCCCCTCCGGGACAGGGGAGCCGTATGGCTACACCTTC
>TRBJ2-1|.|16|few|TRBV19
CASSPLRVGSDNEQFF
TGTGCCAGTAGTCCCCTCAGGGTAGGTTCCGACAATGAGCAGTTCTTC
>TRBJ2-1|.|14|.|TRBV7-8
CASSLEEVLNEQFF
TGTGCCAGCAGCTTAGAGGAGGTTTTGAATGAGCAGTTCTTC
>TRBJ1-2|TRBD1|14|few|TRBV7-9
CAIDETGRRYGYTF
TGTGCCATCGACGAGACAGGGCGAAGATATGGCTACACCTTC
>TRBJ1-5|TRBD1|15|.|TRBV19
CASRDRDLTNQPQHF
TGTGCCAGCCGGGACAGGGACCTAACAAATCAGCCCCAGCATTTT
>TRBJ2-5|.|13|.|TRBV5-4
CASSFHSEETQYF
TGTGCCAGCAGCTTTCACTCGGAAGAGACCCAGTACTTC
>TRBJ1-3|.|11|many|TRBV6-2/TRBV6-3
CASSQRRTIYF
TGTGCCAGCAGCCAGCGGAGGACCATATATTTT
>TRBJ2-4|TRBD1|18|.|TRBV5-4
CASSLDMGRTGQVGGANF
TGTGCCAGCAGCTTGGATATGGGTCGGACAGGCCAGGTTGGGGGCGCGAACTTC
>TRBJ2-3|TRBD2|19|.|TRBV5-1
CASSLVGLASRSSTDTQYF
TGCGCCAGCAGCTTGGTGGGACTAGCGTCCCGATCGAGCACAGATACGCAGTATTTT
>TRBJ1-5|.|13|.|TRBV3-1/TRBV3-2
CASSQDLSQPQHF
TGTGCCAGCAGCCAAGATCTAAGCCAGCCCCAGCATTTT
>TRBJ2-7|TRBD2|12|.|TRBV29-1
CSARLAAYEQYF
TGCAGCGCCAGGCTAGCGGCCTACGAGCAGTACTTC
>TRBJ2-1|TRBD1|17|.|TRBV7-9
CASSRGGGPSSYNEQFF
TGTGCCAGCAGCCGAGGGGGCGGGCCGAGCTCCTACAATGAGCAGTTCTTC
>TRBJ2-5|.|13|.|TRBV6-5
CASSTKGTGFQYF
TGTGCCAGCAGTACAAAGGGAACAGGGTTCCAGTACTTC
>TRBJ2-1|.|15|.|TRBV5-8
CASSLGRSSYNEQFF
TGTGCCAGCAGCTTAGGAAGGAGCTCCTACAATGAGCAGTTCTTC
>TRBJ1-2|.|11|.|TRBV6-5
CASSPGIGYTF
TGTGCCAGCAGTCCAGGGATTGGCTACACCTTC
>TRBJ1-1|.|13|few|TRBV10-2
CASKQNRDTEAFF
TGCGCCAGCAAACAAAATCGTGACACTGAAGCTTTCTTT
>TRBJ2-1|TRBD2|16|.|TRBV5-1
CASKLDFGTSGREGIF
TGCGCCAGCAAATTGGACTTTGGGACTAGCGGGAGGGAAGGAATCTTC
>TRBJ1-1|.|13|.|TRBV29-1
CSGHTGPDTEAFF
TGCAGCGGACACACAGGGCCGGACACTGAAGCTTTCTTT
>TRBJ1-5|.|12|.|TRBV25-1
CASSVENQPQHF
TGTGCCAGCAGTGTGGAGAATCAGCCCCAGCATTTT
>TRBJ2-7|TRBD1|14|.|TRBV9
CASSVDRGSYEQYF
TGTGCCAGCAGCGTAGACAGGGGATCCTACGAGCAGTACTTC
>TRBJ1-6|.|12|.|TRBV3-1/TRBV3-2
CASSPDRIPLHF
TGTGCCAGCAGCCCCGACAGAATACCCCTCCACTTT
>TRBJ2-7|.|15|few|TRBV5-1
CASSMGVGGNYEQYF
TGCGCCAGCAGCATGGGCGTCGGCGGGAACTACGAGCAGTACTTC
>TRBJ2-6|.|16|.|TRBV27
CASSSQGFSGANVLTF
TGTGCCAGCAGTTCCCAGGGGTTCTCTGGGGCCAACGTCCTGACTTTC
>TRBJ2-3|.|13|.|TRBV5-4
CASSAPRGDTQYF
TGTGCCAGCAGCGCCCCGAGAGGCGATACGCAGTATTTT
>TRBJ2-1|TRBD2|15|.|TRBV5-1
CASSYPSGPPNEQFF
TGCGCCAGCAGCTACCCTAGCGGCCCTCCCAATGAGCAGTTCTTC
>TRBJ2-1|TRBD2|15|.|TRBV28
CASRESGGRANEQFF
TGTGCCAGCAGGGAATCGGGGGGGAGGGCCAATGAGCAGTTCTTC
>TRBJ2-1|TRBD2|17|.|TRBV19
CASSNGLAGPVFNEQFF
TGTGCCAGTAGTAACGGACTAGCGGGTCCCGTTTTCAATGAGCAGTTCTTC
>TRBJ1-6|TRBD1|15|.|TRBV5-4
CASSLTGFRNSPLHF
TGTGCCAGCAGCCTGACAGGGTTCCGTAATTCACCCCTCCACTTT
>TRBJ2-7|.|13|.|TRBV7-2
CASSFTGGAEQYF
TGTGCCAGCAGCTTCACCGGCGGAGCCGAGCAGTACTTC
>TRBJ2-2|.|15|.|TRBV2
CASSFTRANTGELFF
TGTGCCAGCAGTTTTACCAGGGCAAACACCGGGGAGCTGTTTTTT
>TRBJ2-1|.|14|.|TRBV6-5
CASSSPQDSNEQFF
TGTGCCAGCAGTTCGCCTCAGGATTCCAATGAGCAGTTCTTC